This T cell receptor beta chain appears in the sequencing data of a study of blood T cell repertoires in COVID-19. Study overall: Samples of COVID-19 (acute and convalescent) were obtained from the United States, Italy and Spain. T cells, B-cell-depleted T cells, or PBMCs provided the cDNA or gDNA that served as material.

Germline-derived CDR1 and CDR2 are KGHDR and SFDVKD. The junction had 7 bases not matched to a gene; V was cut back by 6 bases and J by 4 bases. CDR3 length: 15 amino acids. Original handling: Estimated nucleated cell counts came from reference gene primer amplification. Using immunoSEQ multiplex PCR, the repertoire was profiled, and TCRdb retains in-frame clones only, with some absent. That table gives V, J and clone size, and the DNA gave D and trimming. The sample holds about 260,000 clones, approximately 86% seen once. The chain uses TRBV24-1 and TRBJ2-3; 9 bases fit TRBD1. This sequence was found in a man aged 35 to 55 who had recovered from COVID-19. The sequencing sample was made of peripheral blood. CDR3 nucleotides: TGTGCCACCAGTCAGACAGGGGGAGGATCAGATACGCAGTATTTT. It codes for CATSQTGGGSDTQYF.